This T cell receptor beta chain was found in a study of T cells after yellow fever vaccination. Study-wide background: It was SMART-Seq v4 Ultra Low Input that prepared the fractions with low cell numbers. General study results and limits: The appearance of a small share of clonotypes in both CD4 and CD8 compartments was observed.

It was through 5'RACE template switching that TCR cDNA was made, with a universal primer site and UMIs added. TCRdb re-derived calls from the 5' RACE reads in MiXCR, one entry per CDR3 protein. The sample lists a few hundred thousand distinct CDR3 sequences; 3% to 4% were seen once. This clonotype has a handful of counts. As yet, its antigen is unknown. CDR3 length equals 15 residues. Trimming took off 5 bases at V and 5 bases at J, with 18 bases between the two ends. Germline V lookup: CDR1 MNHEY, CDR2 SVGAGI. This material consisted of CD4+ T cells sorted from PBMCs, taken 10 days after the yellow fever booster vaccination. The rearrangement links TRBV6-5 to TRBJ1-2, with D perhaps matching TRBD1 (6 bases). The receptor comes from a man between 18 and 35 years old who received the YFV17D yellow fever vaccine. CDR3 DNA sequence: TGTGCCAGCAGTGGGGGCCTCCTCCAACGATATGGCTACACCTTC. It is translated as CASSGGLLQRYGYTF.